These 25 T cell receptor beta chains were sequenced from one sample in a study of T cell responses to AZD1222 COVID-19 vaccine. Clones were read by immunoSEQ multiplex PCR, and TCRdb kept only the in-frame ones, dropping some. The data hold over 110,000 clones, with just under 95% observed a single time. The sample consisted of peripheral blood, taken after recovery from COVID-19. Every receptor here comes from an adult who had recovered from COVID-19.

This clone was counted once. The CDR3 DNA reads TGTGCCAGCAGCTTAGACCGGGACAGGAGCCTGAATGAGCAGTTCTTC. It yields the protein CASSLDRDRSLNEQFF. The chain employs TRBV7-3 and TRBJ2-1; TRBD1 matches 8 bases. The germline V gene has CDR1 SGHTA and CDR2 FQGTGA. The CDR3 consists of 16 residues. V shed 2 bases, J shed 7 bases, and the junction held 10 bases outside the gene matches.

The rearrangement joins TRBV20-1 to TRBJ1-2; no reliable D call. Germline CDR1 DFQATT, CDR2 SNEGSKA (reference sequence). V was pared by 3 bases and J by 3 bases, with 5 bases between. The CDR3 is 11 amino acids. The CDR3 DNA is TGCAGTGCTAGGATGGACTATGGCTACACCTTC. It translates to CSARMDYGYTF.

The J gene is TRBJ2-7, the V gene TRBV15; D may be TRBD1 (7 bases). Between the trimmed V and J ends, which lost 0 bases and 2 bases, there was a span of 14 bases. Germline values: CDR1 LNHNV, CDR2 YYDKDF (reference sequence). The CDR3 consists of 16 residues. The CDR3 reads CATSRDYGGGAYEQYF. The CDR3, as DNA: TGTGCCACCAGCAGAGATTATGGAGGGGGCGCCTACGAGCAGTACTTC.

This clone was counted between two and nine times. The CDR3 coding sequence is TGTGCCACCCATCGGGGGGGGGATGCAGATACGCAGTATTTT. It codes for CATHRGGDADTQYF. The chain combines TRBV19 with TRBJ2-3; TRBD2 matches at 8 bases. This CDR3 is 14 amino acids long. Germline CDR1 and CDR2: LNHDA and SQIVND (reference sequence). V trimming: 10 bases; J trimming: 4 bases; junction bases outside the gene matches: 10.

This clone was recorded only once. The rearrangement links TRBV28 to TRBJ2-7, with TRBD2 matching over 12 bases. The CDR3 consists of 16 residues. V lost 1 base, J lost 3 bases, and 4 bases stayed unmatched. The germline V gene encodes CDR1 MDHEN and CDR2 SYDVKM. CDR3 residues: CASSLSLAGGGYEQYF. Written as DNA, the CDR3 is TGTGCCAGCAGTTTATCTCTAGCGGGAGGGGGCTACGAGCAGTACTTC.

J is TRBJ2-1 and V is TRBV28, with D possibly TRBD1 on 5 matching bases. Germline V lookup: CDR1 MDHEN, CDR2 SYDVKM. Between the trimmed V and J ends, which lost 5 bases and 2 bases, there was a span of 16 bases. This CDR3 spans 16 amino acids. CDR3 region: CASSTPWGEPYNEQFF. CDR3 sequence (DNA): TGTGCCAGCAGTACTCCTTGGGGCGAACCCTACAATGAGCAGTTCTTC.

The CDR3 sequence is CASSDPDRGPGGAFF. The CDR3 DNA is TGTGCCAGCAGCGACCCGGACAGGGGGCCTGGTGGAGCTTTCTTT. The genes are TRBV7-2 and TRBJ1-1; 11 positions agree with TRBD1. The length of the CDR3 is 15 residues. V was clipped by 5 bases and J by 10 bases; unmatched bases: 12. Germline CDR1 reads SGHTA; CDR2 reads FQGNSA.

The CDR3 nucleotides are TGTGCCAGCTCACCAGAGGTGGGGACGGACTATGGCTACACCTTC. Translation: CASSPEVGTDYGYTF. The chain combines TRBV18 with TRBJ1-2; weak D call: TRBD1 (5 bases). Germline V gives CDR1 KGHSH, CDR2 LQKENI. This CDR3 has 15 residues. With 2 bases removed from V and 3 bases from J, the gap between germline ends came to 13 bases.

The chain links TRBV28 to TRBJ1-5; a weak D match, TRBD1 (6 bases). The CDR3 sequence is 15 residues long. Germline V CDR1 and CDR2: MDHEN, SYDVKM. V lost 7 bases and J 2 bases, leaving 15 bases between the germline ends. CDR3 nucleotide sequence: TGTGCCAGCAACGTCAGGGGATTAGGCAATCAGCCCCAGCATTTT. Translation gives CASNVRGLGNQPQHF.

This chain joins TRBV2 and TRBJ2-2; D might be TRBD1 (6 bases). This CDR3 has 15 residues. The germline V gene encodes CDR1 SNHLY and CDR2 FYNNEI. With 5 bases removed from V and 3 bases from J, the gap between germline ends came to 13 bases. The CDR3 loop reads CASSTGTLDTGELFF. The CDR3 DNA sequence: TGTGCCAGCAGTACCGGGACACTTGACACCGGGGAGCTGTTTTTT.

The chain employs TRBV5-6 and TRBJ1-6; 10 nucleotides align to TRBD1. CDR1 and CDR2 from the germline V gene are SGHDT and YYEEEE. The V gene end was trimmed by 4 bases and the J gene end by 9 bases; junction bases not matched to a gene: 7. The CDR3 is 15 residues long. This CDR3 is CASSRGQGRLSPLHF. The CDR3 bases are TGTGCCAGCAGCCGGGGACAGGGGAGGCTTTCACCCCTCCACTTT.

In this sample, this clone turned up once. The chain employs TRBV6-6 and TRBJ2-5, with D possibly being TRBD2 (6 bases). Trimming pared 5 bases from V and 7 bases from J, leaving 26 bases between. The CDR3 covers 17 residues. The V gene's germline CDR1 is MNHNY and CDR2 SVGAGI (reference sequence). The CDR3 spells CASSPPRPGVEKPTQYF. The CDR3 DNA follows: TGTGCCAGCAGTCCCCCTCGGCCGGGAGTCGAAAAACCGACCCAGTACTTC.

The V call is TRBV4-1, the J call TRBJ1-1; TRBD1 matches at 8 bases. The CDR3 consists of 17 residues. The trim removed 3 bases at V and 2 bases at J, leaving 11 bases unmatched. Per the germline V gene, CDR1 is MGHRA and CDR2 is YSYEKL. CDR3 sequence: CASSHPRAGGVNTEAFF. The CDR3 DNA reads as TGCGCCAGCAGCCATCCCAGGGCAGGGGGCGTTAACACTGAAGCTTTCTTT.

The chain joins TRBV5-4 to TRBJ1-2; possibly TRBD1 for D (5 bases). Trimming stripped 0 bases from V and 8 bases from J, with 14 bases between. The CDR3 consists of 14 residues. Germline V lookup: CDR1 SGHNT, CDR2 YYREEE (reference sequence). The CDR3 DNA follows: TGTGCCAGCAGCTTGGAAAATAAGGGGAGCGGCTACACCTTC. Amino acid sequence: CASSLENKGSGYTF.

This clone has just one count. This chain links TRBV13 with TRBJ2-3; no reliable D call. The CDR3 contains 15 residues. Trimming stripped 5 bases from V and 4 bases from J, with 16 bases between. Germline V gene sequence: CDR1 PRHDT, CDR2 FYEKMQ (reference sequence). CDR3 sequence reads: CASSEKAPGPDTQYF. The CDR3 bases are TGTGCCAGCAGCGAGAAAGCTCCCGGGCCAGATACGCAGTATTTT.

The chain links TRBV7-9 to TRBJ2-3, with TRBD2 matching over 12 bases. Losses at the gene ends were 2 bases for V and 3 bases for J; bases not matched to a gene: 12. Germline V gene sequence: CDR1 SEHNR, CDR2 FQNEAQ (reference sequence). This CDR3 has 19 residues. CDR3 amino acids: CASSLWALTSGSPTDTQYF. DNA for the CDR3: TGTGCCAGCAGCTTATGGGCCCTGACTAGCGGGAGCCCAACAGATACGCAGTATTTT.

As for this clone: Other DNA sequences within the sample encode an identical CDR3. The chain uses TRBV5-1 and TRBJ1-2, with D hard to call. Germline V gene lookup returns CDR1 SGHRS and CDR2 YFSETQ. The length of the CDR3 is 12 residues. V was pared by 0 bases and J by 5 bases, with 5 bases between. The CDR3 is CASSLGGYGYTF. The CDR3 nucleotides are TGCGCCAGCAGCTTGGGTGGTTATGGCTACACCTTC.

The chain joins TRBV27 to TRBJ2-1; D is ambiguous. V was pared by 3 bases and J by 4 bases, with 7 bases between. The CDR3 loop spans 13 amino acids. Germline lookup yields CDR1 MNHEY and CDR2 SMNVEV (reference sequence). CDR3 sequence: CASSLKRYNEQFF. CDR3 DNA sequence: TGTGCCAGCAGTTTGAAGAGGTACAATGAGCAGTTCTTC.

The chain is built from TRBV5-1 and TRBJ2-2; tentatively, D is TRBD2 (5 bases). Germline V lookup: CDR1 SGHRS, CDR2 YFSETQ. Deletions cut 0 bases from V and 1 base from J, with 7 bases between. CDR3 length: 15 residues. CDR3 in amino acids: CASSLGGKNTGELFF. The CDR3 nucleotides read TGCGCCAGCAGCTTGGGAGGGAAGAACACCGGGGAGCTGTTTTTT. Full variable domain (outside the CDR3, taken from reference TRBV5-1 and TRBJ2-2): KAGVTQTPRYLIKTRGQQVTLSCSPISGHRSVSWYQQTPGQGLQFLFEYFSETQRNKGNFPGRFSGRQFSNSRSEMNVSTLELGDSALYLCASSLGGKNTGELFFGEGSRLTVL.

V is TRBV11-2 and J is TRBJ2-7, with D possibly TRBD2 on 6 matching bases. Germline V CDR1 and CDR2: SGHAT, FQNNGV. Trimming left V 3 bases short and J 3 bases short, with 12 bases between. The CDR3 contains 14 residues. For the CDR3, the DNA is TGTGCCAGCAGCTTCGGGGGAGCGAACTACGAGCAGTACTTC. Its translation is CASSFGGANYEQYF.

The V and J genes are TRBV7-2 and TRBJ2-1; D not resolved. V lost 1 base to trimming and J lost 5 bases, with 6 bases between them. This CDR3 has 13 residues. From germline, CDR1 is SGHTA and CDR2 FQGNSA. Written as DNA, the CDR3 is TGTGCCAGCAGCTTAGTGAGGAACAATGAGCAGTTCTTC. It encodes CASSLVRNNEQFF.

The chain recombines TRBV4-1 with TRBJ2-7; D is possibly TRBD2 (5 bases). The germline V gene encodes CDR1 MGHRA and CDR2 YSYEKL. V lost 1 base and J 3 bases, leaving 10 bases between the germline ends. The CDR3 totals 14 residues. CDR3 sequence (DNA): TGCGCCAGCAGCCAAGTGGAACTAGACTACGAGCAGTACTTC. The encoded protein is CASSQVELDYEQYF.

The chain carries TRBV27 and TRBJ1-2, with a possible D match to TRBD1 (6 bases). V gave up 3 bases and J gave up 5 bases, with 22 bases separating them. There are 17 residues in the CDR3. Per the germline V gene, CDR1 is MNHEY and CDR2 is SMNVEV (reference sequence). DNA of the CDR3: TGTGCCAGCAGTTTGCCCCGACAGGTTAGAGCAAGGTATGGCTACACCTTC. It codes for CASSLPRQVRARYGYTF.

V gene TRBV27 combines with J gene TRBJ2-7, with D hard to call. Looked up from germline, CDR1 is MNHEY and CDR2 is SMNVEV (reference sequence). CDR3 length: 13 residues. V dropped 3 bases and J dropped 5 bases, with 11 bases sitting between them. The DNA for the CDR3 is TGTGCCAGCAGTTTGGGTAGACGTGACGAGCAGTACTTC. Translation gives CASSLGRRDEQYF.

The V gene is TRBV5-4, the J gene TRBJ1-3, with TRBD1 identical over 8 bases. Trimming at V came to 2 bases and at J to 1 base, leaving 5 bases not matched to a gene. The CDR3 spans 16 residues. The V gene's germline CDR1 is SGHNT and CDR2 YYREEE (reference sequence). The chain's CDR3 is CASSLDRGISGNTIYF. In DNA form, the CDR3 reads TGTGCCAGCAGCTTAGACAGGGGTATTTCTGGAAACACCATATATTTT.